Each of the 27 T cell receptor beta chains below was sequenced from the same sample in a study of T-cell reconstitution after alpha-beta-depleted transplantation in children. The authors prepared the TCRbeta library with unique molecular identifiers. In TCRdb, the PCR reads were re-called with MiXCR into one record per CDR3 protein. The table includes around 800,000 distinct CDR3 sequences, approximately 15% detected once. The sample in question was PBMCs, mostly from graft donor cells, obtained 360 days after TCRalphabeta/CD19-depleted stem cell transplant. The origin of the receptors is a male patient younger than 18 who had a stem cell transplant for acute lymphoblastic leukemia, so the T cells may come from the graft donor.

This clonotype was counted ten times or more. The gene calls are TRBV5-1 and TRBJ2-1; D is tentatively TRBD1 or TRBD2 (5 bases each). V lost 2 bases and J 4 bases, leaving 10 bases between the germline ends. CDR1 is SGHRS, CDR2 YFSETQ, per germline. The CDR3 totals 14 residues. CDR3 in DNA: TGCGCCAGCAGCTTCTTGGGGGAGTACAATGAGCAGTTCTTC. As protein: CASSFLGEYNEQFF.

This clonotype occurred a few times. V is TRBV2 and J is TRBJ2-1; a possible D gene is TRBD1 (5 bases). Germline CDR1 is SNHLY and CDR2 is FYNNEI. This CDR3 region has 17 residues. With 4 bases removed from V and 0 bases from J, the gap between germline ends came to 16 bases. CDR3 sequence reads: CASSGPSKGFSYNEQFF. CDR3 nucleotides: TGTGCCAGCAGTGGCCCCAGCAAGGGGTTCTCCTACAATGAGCAGTTCTTC.

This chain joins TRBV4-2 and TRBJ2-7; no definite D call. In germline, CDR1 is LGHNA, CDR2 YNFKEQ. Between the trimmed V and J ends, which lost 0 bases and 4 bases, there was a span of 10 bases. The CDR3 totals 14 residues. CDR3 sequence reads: CASSQDVTSYEQYF. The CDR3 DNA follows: TGTGCCAGCAGCCAAGATGTAACGAGTTACGAGCAGTACTTC.

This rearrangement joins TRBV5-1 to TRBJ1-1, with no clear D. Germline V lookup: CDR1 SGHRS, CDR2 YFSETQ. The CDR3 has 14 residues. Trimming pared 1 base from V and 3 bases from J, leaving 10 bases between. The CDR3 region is CASSLMGWDTEAFF. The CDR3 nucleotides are TGCGCCAGCAGCTTGATGGGTTGGGACACTGAAGCTTTCTTT.

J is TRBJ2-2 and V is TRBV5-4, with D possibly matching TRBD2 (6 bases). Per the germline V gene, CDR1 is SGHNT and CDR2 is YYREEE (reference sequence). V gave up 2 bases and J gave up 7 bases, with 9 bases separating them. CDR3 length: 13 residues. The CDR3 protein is CASSLRDFGELFF. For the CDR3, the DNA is TGTGCCAGCAGCTTACGGGACTTCGGGGAGCTGTTTTTT.

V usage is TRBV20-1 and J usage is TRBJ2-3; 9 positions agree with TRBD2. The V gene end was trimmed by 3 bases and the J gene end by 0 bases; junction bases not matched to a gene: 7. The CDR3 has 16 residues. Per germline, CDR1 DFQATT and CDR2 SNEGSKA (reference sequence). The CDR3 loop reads CSASSSSGTSTDTQYF. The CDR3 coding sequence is TGCAGTGCTAGTTCGTCTAGCGGGACGAGCACAGATACGCAGTATTTT.

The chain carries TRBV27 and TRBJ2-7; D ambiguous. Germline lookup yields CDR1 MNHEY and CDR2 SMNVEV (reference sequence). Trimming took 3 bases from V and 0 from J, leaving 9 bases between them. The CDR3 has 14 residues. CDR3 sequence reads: CASSFKGFSYEQYF. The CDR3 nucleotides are TGTGCCAGCAGTTTCAAAGGTTTCTCCTACGAGCAGTACTTC.

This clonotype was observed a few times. DNA of the CDR3: TGCGCCAGCAGCTGGACCCGGGGGGCCCTAGCCAAAAACATTCAGTACTTC. Translated, it gives CASSWTRGALAKNIQYF. The rearrangement uses TRBV5-1 and TRBJ2-4; perhaps TRBD2 as D (7 bases). In germline, CDR1 is SGHRS, CDR2 YFSETQ. The ends were cut back, 3 bases at V and 0 bases at J, with 16 bases in the middle. The CDR3 spans 17 residues.

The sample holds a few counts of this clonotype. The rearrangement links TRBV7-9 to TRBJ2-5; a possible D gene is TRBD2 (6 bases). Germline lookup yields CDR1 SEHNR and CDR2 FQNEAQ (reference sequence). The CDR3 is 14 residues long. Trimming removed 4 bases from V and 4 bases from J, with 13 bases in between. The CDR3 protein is CASSSGVPPETQYF. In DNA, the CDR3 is TGTGCCAGCAGCTCGGGAGTCCCCCCAGAGACCCAGTACTTC.

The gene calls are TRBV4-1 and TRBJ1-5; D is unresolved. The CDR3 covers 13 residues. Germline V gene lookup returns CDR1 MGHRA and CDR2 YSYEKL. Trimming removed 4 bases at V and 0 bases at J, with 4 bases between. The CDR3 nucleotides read TGCGCCAGCAGCCGAATTAGCAATCAGCCCCAGCATTTT. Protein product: CASSRISNQPQHF.

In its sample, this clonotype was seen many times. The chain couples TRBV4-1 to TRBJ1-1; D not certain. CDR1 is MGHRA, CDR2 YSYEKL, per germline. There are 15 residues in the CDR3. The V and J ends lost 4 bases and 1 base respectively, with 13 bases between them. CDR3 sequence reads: CASSPLGLGNTEAFF. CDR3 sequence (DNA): TGCGCCAGCAGCCCCTTGGGTTTGGGGAACACTGAAGCTTTCTTT.

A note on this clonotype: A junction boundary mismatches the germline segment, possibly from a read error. CDR3 bases: TGTGCCATCAGCTCTGGGCTAGGGGTCACCGGGGAGCTGTTTTTT. Its translation: CAISSGLGVTGELFF. The chain employs TRBV5-6 and TRBJ2-2; a possible D gene is TRBD1 (5 bases). The CDR3 loop spans 15 amino acids. CDR1 is SGHDT, CDR2 YYEEEE, per germline.

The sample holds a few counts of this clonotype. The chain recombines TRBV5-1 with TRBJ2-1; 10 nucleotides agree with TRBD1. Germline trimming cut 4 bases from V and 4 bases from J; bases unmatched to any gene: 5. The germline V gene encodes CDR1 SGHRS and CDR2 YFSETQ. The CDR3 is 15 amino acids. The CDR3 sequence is CASSTDRGQYNEQFF. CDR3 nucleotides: TGCGCCAGCAGCACCGACAGGGGGCAATACAATGAGCAGTTCTTC.

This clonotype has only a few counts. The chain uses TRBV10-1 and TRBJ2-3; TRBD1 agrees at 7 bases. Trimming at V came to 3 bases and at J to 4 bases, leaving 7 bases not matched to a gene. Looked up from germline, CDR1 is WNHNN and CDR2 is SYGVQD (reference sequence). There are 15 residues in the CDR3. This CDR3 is CASSDSADRADTQYF. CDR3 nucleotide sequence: TGCGCCAGCAGTGACTCTGCCGACAGGGCAGATACGCAGTATTTT.

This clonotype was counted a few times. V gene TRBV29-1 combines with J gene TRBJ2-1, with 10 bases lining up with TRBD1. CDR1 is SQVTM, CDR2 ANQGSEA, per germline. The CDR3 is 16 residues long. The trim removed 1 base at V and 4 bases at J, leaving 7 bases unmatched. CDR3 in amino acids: CSVEVVGQGVYNEQFF. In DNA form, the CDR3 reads TGCAGCGTTGAAGTTGTTGGACAGGGGGTTTACAATGAGCAGTTCTTC.

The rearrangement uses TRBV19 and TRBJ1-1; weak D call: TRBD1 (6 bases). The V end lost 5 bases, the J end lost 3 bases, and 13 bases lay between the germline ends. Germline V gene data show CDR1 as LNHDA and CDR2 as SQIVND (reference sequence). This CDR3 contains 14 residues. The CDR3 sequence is CASSVIQGYTEAFF. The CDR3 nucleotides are TGTGCCAGTAGTGTGATACAGGGTTACACTGAAGCTTTCTTT.

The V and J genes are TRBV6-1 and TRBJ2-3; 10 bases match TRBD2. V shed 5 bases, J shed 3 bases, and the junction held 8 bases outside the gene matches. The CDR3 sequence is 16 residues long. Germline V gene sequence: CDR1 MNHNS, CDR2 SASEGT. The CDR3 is CASSKRWTSGTDTQYF. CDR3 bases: TGTGCCAGCAGTAAACGTTGGACTAGCGGAACAGATACGCAGTATTTT.

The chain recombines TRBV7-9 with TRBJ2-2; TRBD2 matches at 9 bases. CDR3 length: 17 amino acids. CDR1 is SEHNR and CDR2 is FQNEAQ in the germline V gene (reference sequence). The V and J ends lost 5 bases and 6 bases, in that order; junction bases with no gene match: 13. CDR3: CASSAYGVAGAPGELFF. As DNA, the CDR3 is TGTGCCAGCAGCGCCTACGGGGTAGCGGGAGCCCCCGGGGAGCTGTTTTTT.

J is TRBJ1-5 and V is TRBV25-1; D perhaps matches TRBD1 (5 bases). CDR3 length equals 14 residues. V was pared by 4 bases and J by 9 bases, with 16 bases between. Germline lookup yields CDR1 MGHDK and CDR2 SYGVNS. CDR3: CASSATGVGWPQHF. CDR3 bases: TGTGCCAGCAGTGCCACAGGCGTCGGTTGGCCCCAGCATTTT.

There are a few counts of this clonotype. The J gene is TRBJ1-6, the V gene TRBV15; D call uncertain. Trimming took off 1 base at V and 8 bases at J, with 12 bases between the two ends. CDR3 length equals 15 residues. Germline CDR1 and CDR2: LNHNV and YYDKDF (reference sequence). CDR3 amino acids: CATSRVGFKDSPLHF. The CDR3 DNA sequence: TGTGCCACCAGCAGAGTGGGGTTTAAGGATTCACCCCTCCACTTT.

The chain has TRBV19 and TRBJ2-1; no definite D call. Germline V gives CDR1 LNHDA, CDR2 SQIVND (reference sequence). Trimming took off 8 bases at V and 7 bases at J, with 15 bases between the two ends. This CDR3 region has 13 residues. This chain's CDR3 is CASASLSFNEQFF. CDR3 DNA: TGTGCCAGTGCGAGTTTGTCCTTTAATGAGCAGTTCTTC.

The CDR3 loop is CASSVGGTSVYNEQFF. The CDR3 bases are TGTGCCAGCAGCGTAGGAGGGACTAGCGTCTACAATGAGCAGTTCTTC. This chain connects TRBV9 to TRBJ2-1; 10 bases are a match to TRBD2. Trimming removed 0 bases from V and 3 bases from J; junction bases left unmatched: 3. The CDR3 totals 16 residues. Germline assignment: CDR1 SGDLS and CDR2 YYNGEE.

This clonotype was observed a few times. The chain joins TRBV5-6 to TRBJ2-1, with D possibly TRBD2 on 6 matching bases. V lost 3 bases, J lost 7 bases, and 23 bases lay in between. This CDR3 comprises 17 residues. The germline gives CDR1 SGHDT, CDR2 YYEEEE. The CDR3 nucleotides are TGTGCCAGCAGCTCAGTGCCCCGGAGGGCCTTGAGGAATGAGCAGTTCTTC. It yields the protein CASSSVPRRALRNEQFF.

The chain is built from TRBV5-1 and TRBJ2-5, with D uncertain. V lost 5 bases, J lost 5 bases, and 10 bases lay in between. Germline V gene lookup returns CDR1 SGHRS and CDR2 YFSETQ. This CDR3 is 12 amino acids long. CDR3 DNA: TGCGCCAGCAGAGAGTATGGGGAGACCCAGTACTTC. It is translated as CASREYGETQYF.

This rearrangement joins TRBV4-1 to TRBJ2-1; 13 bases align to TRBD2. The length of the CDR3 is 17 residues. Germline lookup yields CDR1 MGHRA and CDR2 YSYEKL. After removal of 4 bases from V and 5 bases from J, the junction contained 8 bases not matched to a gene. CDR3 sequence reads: CASSRTGTSGIDNEQFF. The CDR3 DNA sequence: TGCGCCAGCAGCCGAACCGGGACTAGCGGGATAGACAATGAGCAGTTCTTC.

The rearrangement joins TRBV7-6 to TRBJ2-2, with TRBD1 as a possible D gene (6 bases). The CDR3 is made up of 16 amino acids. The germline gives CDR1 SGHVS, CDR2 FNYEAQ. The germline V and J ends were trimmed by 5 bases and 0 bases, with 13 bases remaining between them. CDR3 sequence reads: CASSLYRDPNTGELFF. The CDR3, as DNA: TGTGCCAGCAGCCTTTACAGGGACCCGAACACCGGGGAGCTGTTTTTT.

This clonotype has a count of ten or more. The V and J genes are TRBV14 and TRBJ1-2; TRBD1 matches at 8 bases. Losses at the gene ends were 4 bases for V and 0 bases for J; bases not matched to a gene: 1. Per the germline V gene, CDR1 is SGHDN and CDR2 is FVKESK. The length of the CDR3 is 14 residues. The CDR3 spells CASSPDRANYGYTF. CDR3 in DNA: TGTGCCAGCAGCCCGGACAGGGCTAACTATGGCTACACCTTC.